The entry below gives a single TCR beta chain sequence along with its context. These data are taken from a study of blood T cell repertoires in COVID-19. This table comes from immunoSEQ multiplex PCR, and its TCRdb copy is limited to in-frame clones, with some not included. The profile shows over 45,000 clones, 80% to 85% of them singletons. The CDR3 has 14 amino acids. V gave up 8 bases and J gave up 10 bases; unmatched junction bases: 11. The V gene's germline CDR1 is LNHNV and CDR2 YYDKDF (reference sequence). Sequencing used peripheral blood. The clonotype comes from a woman in her sixties or seventies with acute or convalescent COVID-19. V and J are TRBV15 and TRBJ1-6; 7 bases align to TRBD1. The CDR3 is CATRDRVTGSPLHF. CDR3 DNA: TGTGCCACCCGAGACAGGGTAACAGGATCACCCCTCCACTTT.